These T cell receptor beta chains were read from a single sample in a study of blood T cell repertoires in COVID-19. TCRdb keeps only in-frame clones here, not all; method: immunoSEQ multiplex PCR. The table lists over 150,000 clones, about 88% of them singletons, with about 1.9% in the top ten. Sequenced input: peripheral blood. The receptors stem from a man aged 18 to 30 who had recovered from COVID-19. The CDR3 runs from the conserved cysteine through the conserved F or W. A D gene is named only where the DNA matches it firmly. Expanded clones are given a class, and other clones once, few, many or no size at all.

j_call clone_size d_call v_call cdr3_nt cdr3_aa
TRBJ1-2 NA TRBD1 TRBV6-2/TRBV6-3 TGTGCCAGCAGTTACGGCGACAGGGAAGAGGACTATGGCTACACCTTC CASSYGDREEDYGYTF
TRBJ2-7 once NA TRBV9 TGTGCCAGCAGCGTGACTGGGAGCTCCTACGAGCAGTACTTC CASSVTGSSYEQYF
TRBJ1-5 NA TRBD1 TRBV5-5 TGTGCCAGCAGCTTCGCGGGACAGGGTGGTAGTCAGCCCCAGCATTTT CASSFAGQGGSQPQHF
TRBJ2-4 once NA TRBV6-5 TGTGCCAGCAGTTCCACCGGGACACAATCCAAAAACATTCAGTACTTC CASSSTGTQSKNIQYF
TRBJ2-7 few TRBD2 TRBV4-3 TGCGCCAGCAGCCAAGAGTCGGGGGGACCCTACGAGCAGTACTTC CASSQESGGPYEQYF
TRBJ2-5 NA TRBD2 TRBV2 TGTGCCAGCGGTAGTAGCGGGAGGGCCTGGAGAGAGACCCAGTACTTC CASGSSGRAWRETQYF
TRBJ2-1 NA NA TRBV27 TGTGCCAGCAGTTTATACTACTCCTACAATGAGCAGTTCTTC CASSLYYSYNEQFF
TRBJ1-5 NA NA TRBV27 TGTGCCAGCAGTTTGGGAGGGGGAAGCAATCAGCCCCAGCATTTT CASSLGGGSNQPQHF
TRBJ1-2 NA TRBD1 TRBV6-5 TGTGCCAGCACGCGAGGGGGCTGGGACTATGGCTACACCTTC CASTRGGWDYGYTF
TRBJ1-2 NA NA TRBV5-1 TGCGCCAGCAGCTTGGCACAGGGATATGGCTACACCTTC CASSLAQGYGYTF
TRBJ2-7 NA NA TRBV6-2/TRBV6-3 TGTGCCAGCAGTTACCTGGGGGGCGAGCAGTACTTC CASSYLGGEQYF
TRBJ2-5 NA NA TRBV24-1 TGTGCCACCAGTGACAGAAAGTACCAAGAGACCCAGTACTTC CATSDRKYQETQYF
TRBJ2-7 NA TRBD2 TRBV28 TGTGCCAGCAGTTTCCAGTCAGCGGGAGTCTACGAGCAGTACTTC CASSFQSAGVYEQYF
TRBJ2-2 NA TRBD2 TRBV27 TGTGCCAGCAGTTTAGGGACTAGAGCCACCGGGGAGCTGTTTTTT CASSLGTRATGELFF
TRBJ2-6 NA TRBD1 TRBV27 TGTGCCAGCAGTTCTCCCCGACAGGGGACGGGCTCTGGGGCCAACGTCCTGACTTTC CASSSPRQGTGSGANVLTF
TRBJ1-6 NA TRBD1 TRBV6-5 TGTGCCAGCAGGACAGGGGAGCGTTCACCCCTCCACTTT CASRTGERSPLHF
TRBJ2-1 NA NA TRBV6-2/TRBV6-3 TGTGCCAGCAGTTACTTGCGGGTCCGGAATGAGCAGTTCTTC CASSYLRVRNEQFF
TRBJ1-5 once NA TRBV12-3/TRBV12-4 TGTGCCAGCACCAAGACAGGTTACGTGCCCCAGCATTTT CASTKTGYVPQHF
TRBJ2-7 NA NA TRBV9 TGTGCCAGCAGCGCTGAGGCCCAGAGCGCCTACGAGCAGTACTTC CASSAEAQSAYEQYF
TRBJ2-7 NA NA TRBV28 TGTGCCAGCAGCAGCCCCGTTTGGGGAGAGAGAGGTGAGCAGTACTTC CASSSPVWGERGEQYF